This TCR beta chain is from a study of blood T cells in healthy people across ages. Study outcomes and limitations: Because sorting was not performed, PBMCs prevented conclusive naive versus antigen-experienced comparison. Long-lived donors exceeded aged donors in naive CD4+ cells and diversity.

It was with a sample-barcoded 5' primer and a J-beta primer mix that a second PCR of about 6 to 12 cycles was run. TCRdb ran MiXCR on the 5' RACE reads and lists one entry per CDR3 protein. The sample has 1.5 million to 2 million distinct CDR3 sequences, 49% seen once. The sample holds a few counts of this clonotype. Its antigen is undetermined. CDR1 SNHLY and CDR2 FYNNEI come from the germline V gene. This CDR3 region has 13 residues. With V trimmed by 6 bases and J by 5 bases, 5 bases remained unmatched. The sample taken for sequencing was blood. The receptor was derived from a woman between 40 and 50 years old in good health. This chain uses TRBV2 with TRBJ2-5; TRBD1 aligns across 8 bases. This chain's CDR3 is CASRRQGSETQYF. The CDR3 DNA reads as TGTGCCAGCAGGAGACAGGGGAGCGAGACCCAGTACTTC.